This TCR beta chain was captured by sequencing in a study of CD8+ T cells in alopecia areata. It was cDNA, reverse transcribed from extracted RNA, that served as the sequencing template. This table comes from immunoSEQ multiplex PCR, and its TCRdb copy is limited to in-frame clones, with some not included. This sample has some 130,000 clones, with approximately 49% found just once. J gave up 4 bases and V 3 bases, and 10 bases lay outside the gene matches. From germline, CDR1 is MNHEY and CDR2 SMNVEV (reference sequence). The CDR3 loop spans 16 amino acids. This specimen consisted of CD8+ T cells sorted from blood, obtained at week 0. This clonotype was obtained from a human donor with alopecia areata. The rearrangement links TRBV27 to TRBJ2-5; 8 nucleotides align to TRBD1. The CDR3 DNA is TGTGCCAGCAGTTTTTCGGCAGGGGGCCCTTCAGAGACCCAGTACTTC. Translation gives CASSFSAGGPSETQYF.